A single T cell receptor beta chain is shown here with its context. Its specificity is not known. Germline trimming cut 4 bases from V and 2 bases from J; bases unmatched to any gene: 22. Germline assignment: CDR1 LGHNA and CDR2 YNFKEQ. This CDR3 comprises 20 residues. These data come from a study of long-term antiretroviral therapy in people with HIV. Overall study findings and caveats: There were no data on ART adherence, viral resistance or therapy changes, a gap that limits inferences about post-ART repertoire changes.

Runs used v3.0 of the immunoSEQ assay and were done at survey level. The data were produced by immunoSEQ multiplex PCR, yet TCRdb's version contains in-frame clones alone and is incomplete. The data hold 30,000 or so clones, with roughly 84% observed a single time. The chain links TRBV4-2 to TRBJ2-5, with 7 bases that match TRBD1. The TCR originated in a man aged 18 to 30 with HIV. This specimen was unsorted PBMCs, taken 0.4 years after starting antiretroviral therapy. The CDR3 bases are TGTGCCAGCAGCCCCAAATCCCCATACTCAGGGCAGGGGGAACAAGAGACCCAGTACTTC. Residues: CASSPKSPYSGQGEQETQYF.